A selection of T cell receptor beta chains follows, all from one sample in a study of T cells expressing NK-cell markers. TCRdb re-called the 5' RACE reads; every CDR3 protein appears as one record, without DNA. This sample's clone table lists 550,000 to 600,000 distinct CDR3 sequences. Sequencing input: blood T cells: a sorted CD56 or NKG2C T cell subset, CD4+ or CD8+ T cells, or bulk PBMC T cells (not recorded which). The receptors come from a man aged 18 to 29 in good health. Each CDR3 is given with its conserved first and last residue.

j_call | v_call | cdr3_aa
TRBJ2-1 | TRBV7-8 | CASSIRLAGGGNEQFF
TRBJ2-1 | TRBV2 | CASMGESLYNEQFF
TRBJ2-3 | TRBV15 | CATTTVGSQQYF
TRBJ1-2 | TRBV7-9 | CASSSGQRANYGYTF
TRBJ2-7 | TRBV7-2 | CASSRQQGLYEQYF
TRBJ2-1 | TRBV5-1 | CASSRDRLHEQFF
TRBJ2-1 | TRBV24-1 | CAPQGLAGGVGDEQFF
TRBJ2-1 | TRBV5-1 | CASSQGGAINEQFF
TRBJ2-2 | TRBV28 | CAIGTTNTGELFF
TRBJ2-1 | TRBV6-6 | CASVSGIEDEQFF
TRBJ1-2 | TRBV29-1 | CSVDRPGTFGGYTF
TRBJ2-5 | TRBV7-2 | CASSRARDETQYF
TRBJ2-2 | TRBV29-1 | CSVEGATGITGELFF
TRBJ1-4 | TRBV6-2/TRBV6-3 | CASSEGRREKLFF
TRBJ2-7 | TRBV9 | CASSVDRAFGEQYF
TRBJ2-2 | TRBV12-3/TRBV12-4 | CASSMTGGYTGELFF
TRBJ2-7 | TRBV27 | CASRADREYEQYF
TRBJ1-5 | TRBV10-1 | CASRVTGTRHLWHQPQHF
TRBJ1-4 | TRBV13 | CASSFYATNEKLFF
TRBJ1-1 | TRBV18 | CASSLTGTENTEAFF
TRBJ2-6 | TRBV11-2 | CASSKPGQGFPGANVLTF
TRBJ2-1 | TRBV27 | CASSSLLADNEQFF